These T cell receptor beta chains were read from a single sample in a study of shared clonotypes between healthy human individuals. Clones were sequenced by immunoSEQ multiplex PCR, and TCRdb holds only the in-frame ones, with some missing. Seen here are some 2 million clones, 85% to 95% observed once, and the top ten hold 1% to 1.5%. The sequencing input was naive CD8+ T cells sorted from blood. The receptors were gathered from a man aged 18 to 30 in good health. Each CDR3 is given with its conserved first and last residue. Fields, in order: V gene, clone size, J gene, D gene, CDR3 DNA, CDR3 protein. A D gene is named only where the DNA matches it firmly. The size entry is marked missing in some rows and otherwise reads once, few, many or a size class.

>TRBV6-1|-|TRBJ2-1|TRBD2
TGTGCCAGCAGAGGGGCGGGGGGTCTGGATGAGCAGTTCTTC
CASRGAGGLDEQFF
>TRBV4-1|-|TRBJ2-7|TRBD2
TGCGCCAGCAGCCTGGGACTAGCCCTCGAGCAGTACTTC
CASSLGLALEQYF
>TRBV16|once|TRBJ1-2|-
TGTGCCAGCAGCCCAAGGACCATGGAGGCTGGCTACACCTTC
CASSPRTMEAGYTF
>TRBV2|-|TRBJ2-7|TRBD2
TGTGCCAGCAGTGAAACCCGGGACTACAACTACGAGCAGTACTTC
CASSETRDYNYEQYF
>TRBV5-8|-|TRBJ1-5|-
TGTGCCAGCAGCTTACTCCCCGTTGGACAGCCTTATAGCAATCAGCCCCAGCATTTT
CASSLLPVGQPYSNQPQHF
>TRBV5-1|-|TRBJ2-7|TRBD2
TGCGCCAGCAGCTTGGGTAGCGGGGCCTACGAGCAGTACTTC
CASSLGSGAYEQYF
>TRBV4-1|-|TRBJ2-5|TRBD2
TGCGCCAGCAACATAAGGGCTAGCGGCCAAGAGACCCAGTACTTC
CASNIRASGQETQYF
>TRBV5-4|once|TRBJ2-5|-
TGTGCCAGCAGCTTATACGCTGAGACCCAGTACTTC
CASSLYAETQYF
>TRBV7-9|-|TRBJ2-1|-
TGTGCCAGCAGGGGCCCTAGCTTCCATGAGCAGTTCTTC
CASRGPSFHEQFF
>TRBV7-9|-|TRBJ1-4|-
TGTGCCAGCAGCACGGACACCACTAATGAAAAACTGTTTTTT
CASSTDTTNEKLFF
>TRBV19|-|TRBJ2-4|TRBD2
TGTGCCAGTAGGGGGGGACTAGCGGAGACCTTAGCCAAAAACATTCAGTACTTC
CASRGGLAETLAKNIQYF
>TRBV11-2|-|TRBJ1-3|-
TGTGCCAGCAGCCCTCTGGGGGCTACTGGAAACACCATATATTTT
CASSPLGATGNTIYF
>TRBV9|-|TRBJ2-7|TRBD2
TGTGCCAGCAGCGCGACTAGCGGGCCCTCCTACGAGCAGTACTTC
CASSATSGPSYEQYF
>TRBV27|-|TRBJ2-7|-
TGTGCCAGCAGTTACAGGAGGCCCTACGAGCAGTACTTC
CASSYRRPYEQYF
>TRBV5-6|-|TRBJ2-3|-
TGTGCCAGCAGCCCCGGAGATACCGAGTATTTT
CASSPGDTEYF
>TRBV4-1|-|TRBJ2-2|TRBD1
TGCGCCAGCAGCCAAGAAGGACAGGGTACGGGCACCGGGGAGCTGTTTTTT
CASSQEGQGTGTGELFF
>TRBV9|-|TRBJ1-1|-
TGTGCCAGCAGCGCCGGGACGGAGAACACTGAAGCTTTCTTT
CASSAGTENTEAFF
>TRBV28|-|TRBJ2-3|-
TGTGCCAGCAGTTTAGAACCAAGACAGGTTGGAGATACGCAGTATTTT
CASSLEPRQVGDTQYF
>TRBV9|-|TRBJ1-3|-
TGTGCCAGCAGCGTAGAAAGGCAGCCTGGAAACACCATATATTTT
CASSVERQPGNTIYF
>TRBV28|-|TRBJ1-2|-
TGTGCCAGCAGAAGCGGGGGAGGCTACACCTTC
CASRSGGGYTF
>TRBV6-5|-|TRBJ1-2|-
TGTGCCAGCAGTGGAGGGTCCTATGGCTACACCTTC
CASSGGSYGYTF
>TRBV2|few|TRBJ1-6|TRBD1
TGTGCCAACAGGGGGCACTCACCCCTCCACTTT
CANRGHSPLHF
>TRBV7-9|-|TRBJ1-1|-
TGTGCCAGCAGCTACGACCCGAACACTGAAGCTTTCTTT
CASSYDPNTEAFF
>TRBV27|-|TRBJ2-1|TRBD2
TGTGCCAGCAGGGCTAGCGGGAGAGAGGGGGTATACAATGAGCAGTTCTTC
CASRASGREGVYNEQFF
>TRBV5-4|once|TRBJ1-2|-
TGTGCCAGCAGCTTGAGATCTCGGGGGGGTTCAGATGGCTACACCTTC
CASSLRSRGGSDGYTF
>TRBV6-5|-|TRBJ2-7|TRBD1
TGTGCCAGCAGTTTTCAGGGGGTATCCTACGAGCAGTACTTC
CASSFQGVSYEQYF
>TRBV27|-|TRBJ2-7|-
TGTGCCAGCAGTTTACTGGGGGCCACCCCGAGAGAGCAGTACTTC
CASSLLGATPREQYF
>TRBV28|-|TRBJ1-1|TRBD1
TGTGCCAGCGACAGGGGTTGGGACACTGAAGCTTTCTTT
CASDRGWDTEAFF
>TRBV9|-|TRBJ2-1|TRBD2
TGTGCCAGCAGCGCGGGACTAGCGGGAGTAAATGAGCAGTTCTTC
CASSAGLAGVNEQFF
>TRBV11-2|-|TRBJ1-1|-
TGTGCCAGCAGCAATACAAGAGACACTGAAGCTTTCTTT
CASSNTRDTEAFF
>TRBV4-3|-|TRBJ1-1|-
TGCGCCAGCAGCCCAGGATCGTCCGTTTGGAACACTGAAGCTTTCTTT
CASSPGSSVWNTEAFF
>TRBV5-1|once|TRBJ2-7|TRBD2
TGCGCCAGCACCGGGACTAGCGGGAGTTCCTACGAGCAGTACTTC
CASTGTSGSSYEQYF
>TRBV9|few|TRBJ2-2|-
TGTGCCAGCAGCGTAGGGGACGGGGAGCTGTTTTTT
CASSVGDGELFF
>TRBV28|-|TRBJ2-1|-
TGTGCCAGCAGCACCCTCCTCCAGGGGAATGAGCAGTTCTTC
CASSTLLQGNEQFF
>TRBV9|-|TRBJ2-5|TRBD2
TGTGCCAGCAGCGGACGACTAGCGGGGGATGTGGAGGAGACCCAGTACTTC
CASSGRLAGDVEETQYF
>TRBV11-2|-|TRBJ2-5|-
TGTGCCAGCAGCTTAGTTTACAGCAAACGACAAGAGACCCAGTACTTC
CASSLVYSKRQETQYF
>TRBV10-3|-|TRBJ1-1|TRBD1
TGTGCCATCAGTGACCCATCAGGGGGCCGAACTGAAGCTTTCTTT
CAISDPSGGRTEAFF
>TRBV2|-|TRBJ2-1|TRBD2
TGTGCCAGCAGTGACCCACGGGGGGGCCTACACAATGAGCAGTTCTTC
CASSDPRGGLHNEQFF
>TRBV4-2|-|TRBJ2-7|-
TGTGCCAGCAGCCAAGGGGCAGGCGAGCAGTACTTC
CASSQGAGEQYF
>TRBV9|-|TRBJ2-7|TRBD2
TGTGCCAGCAGGACTAGCGGGAGGATCTCCTACGAGCAGTACTTC
CASRTSGRISYEQYF
>TRBV15|-|TRBJ2-3|TRBD2
TGTGCCACCAGCATACGGACTAGCGGGGATGCAGATACGCAGTATTTT
CATSIRTSGDADTQYF
>TRBV7-2|-|TRBJ2-7|-
TGTGCCAGCAGCCTTCGGACACTGAGCTCCTACGAGCAGTACTTC
CASSLRTLSSYEQYF
>TRBV4-3|-|TRBJ2-1|TRBD2
TGCGCCAGCAGCCAAGATAGCGGGGTAGGTGAGCAGTTCTTC
CASSQDSGVGEQFF
>TRBV7-8|-|TRBJ2-1|-
TGTGCCAGCAGCGCAGACAGGGAGGGATACAATGAGCAGTTCTTC
CASSADREGYNEQFF
>TRBV29-1|-|TRBJ2-1|TRBD2
TGCAGCGTTGAAGATCTCGGACTAGCGGGAAGGAATGAGCAGTTCTTC
CSVEDLGLAGRNEQFF
>TRBV30|once|TRBJ1-6|-
TGTGCCTGGAGTGTACCGGGACACCGGGTCAGGAATTCACCCCTCCACTTT
CAWSVPGHRVRNSPLHF
>TRBV19|-|TRBJ1-1|-
TGTGCCAGTAGGGTATATTCGGGGGGAAACACTGAAGCTTTCTTT
CASRVYSGGNTEAFF
>TRBV2|-|TRBJ1-2|TRBD1
TGTGCCAGCAGGGGGACCGGGGACAGGGGTTTTTATGGCTACACCTTC
CASRGTGDRGFYGYTF
>TRBV6-6|once|TRBJ1-2|TRBD1
TGTGCCAGCAGTTTTACAGGGGCAAATAACTATGGCTACACCTTC
CASSFTGANNYGYTF
>TRBV19|-|TRBJ2-7|-
TGTGCCAGTAGGGACGGAGTCTACGAGCAGTACTTC
CASRDGVYEQYF